The present entry profiles one T cell receptor beta chain with its context. Its antigen is not identified. Germline CDR1 and CDR2: LNHDA and SQIVND (reference sequence). This CDR3 region has 17 residues. Trimming at V came to 8 bases and at J to 3 bases, leaving 17 bases not matched to a gene. The data stem from a study of T cell responses to AZD1222 COVID-19 vaccine. Here immunoSEQ multiplex PCR was the method, and the copy in TCRdb shows in-frame clones only, minus some. The table has 70,000 to 90,000 clones, about 92% seen once. Points from the study as a whole: Two AZD1222 administrations were followed by greater Spike-specific TCR breadth and depth.

This TCR derives from an adult in good health. The sequencing used peripheral blood, collected on day 0 of AZD1222 vaccination. This rearrangement joins TRBV19 to TRBJ2-7, with TRBD1 identical over 9 bases. The CDR3 reads CASSIGVRTGAIYEQYF. For the CDR3, the DNA is TGTGCCAGTTCCATCGGGGTAAGGACAGGGGCAATCTACGAGCAGTACTTC.